This is a list of T cell receptor beta chains from one sample in a study of cytomegalovirus exposure and HLA in healthy donors. Here immunoSEQ multiplex PCR was the method, and the copy in TCRdb shows in-frame clones only, minus some. The sample lists around 150,000 clones, around 80% occurring once. Material for sequencing was PBMCs. The receptors were sampled from a young man in good health and CMV-seropositive. Each CDR3 is given without its conserved first and last residue. Size is stated for part of the rows, as once, few or many counts, or as a class when the clone is expanded.

- 15 TRBV7-3 ASSGRAGGATYNEQF
few 11 TRBV6-1 ASSPRVSTEAF
once 12 TRBV19 ASRPRRVYDGYT
- 14 TRBV4-1 ASSQDSGTRGYEQY
- 12 TRBV5-5 ASSPRGSHNEQF
- 12 TRBV19 ASSIGQYQETQY
- 10 TRBV14 ASSPRVDTQY
- 12 TRBV6-5 ASSYLGGMETQY
- 13 TRBV14 ASSQGLAVQETQY
- 11 TRBV4-3 ASSQDSDDEQY
- 14 TRBV7-2 ASSLQGGTSNQPQH
- 13 TRBV30 AWNKQGADTYGYT